Listed below are T cell receptor beta chains from one sample, sequenced in a study of human T cells and chemical hapten exposure. One entry per CDR3 protein, called by TCRdb with MiXCR from the RACE reads. The sample lists 100,000 or so distinct CDR3 sequences; roughly 9.6% were seen once. Source: whole blood, taken in connection with sensitization to the hapten diphenylcyclopropenone (DPC). The source of these receptors is a woman aged 40 to 55 with alopecia areata. Some clones in this sample may be carry-over from other donors' samples. The CDR3 runs from the conserved cysteine through the conserved F or W. The D gene is left open where the match is weak.

d_gene: -; j_gene: TRBJ2-5; v_gene: TRBV10-3; CDR3aa: CAISLGQNQETQYF
d_gene: TRBD1; j_gene: TRBJ1-5; v_gene: TRBV7-2; CDR3aa: CASSLTGDQPQHF
d_gene: -; j_gene: TRBJ2-2; v_gene: TRBV11-2; CDR3aa: CASSVRGRGVLTGELFF
d_gene: -; j_gene: TRBJ2-2; v_gene: TRBV9; CDR3aa: CASSVGSANTGELFF
d_gene: TRBD1; j_gene: TRBJ1-4; v_gene: TRBV29-1; CDR3aa: CSVAETGGSEKLFF
d_gene: -; j_gene: TRBJ2-1; v_gene: TRBV6-4; CDR3aa: CASSDSTSPGYNEQFF
d_gene: TRBD2; j_gene: TRBJ2-1; v_gene: TRBV7-2; CDR3aa: CASRAGESYNEQFF
d_gene: TRBD1; j_gene: TRBJ1-2; v_gene: TRBV6-2/TRBV6-3; CDR3aa: CASSLEGANYGYTF
d_gene: -; j_gene: TRBJ1-4; v_gene: TRBV28; CDR3aa: CASLRPRGGKLFF
d_gene: -; j_gene: TRBJ1-5; v_gene: TRBV28; CDR3aa: CASTPRGKSNQPQHF
d_gene: -; j_gene: TRBJ2-3; v_gene: TRBV28; CDR3aa: CASTPGDTQYF
d_gene: -; j_gene: TRBJ2-7; v_gene: TRBV7-2; CDR3aa: CASSPAMEREQYF
d_gene: -; j_gene: TRBJ1-5; v_gene: TRBV3-1; CDR3aa: CASSQVQGAGPQHF
d_gene: -; j_gene: TRBJ2-1; v_gene: TRBV4-3; CDR3aa: CASSQGLAYNEQFF
d_gene: TRBD1; j_gene: TRBJ1-2; v_gene: TRBV30; CDR3aa: CAWRIKLGQGLYGYTF
d_gene: TRBD1; j_gene: TRBJ1-1; v_gene: TRBV4-2; CDR3aa: CASSQWRQGNLNTEAFF
d_gene: TRBD1; j_gene: TRBJ2-3; v_gene: TRBV6-2/TRBV6-3; CDR3aa: CASSRSTGQGVDTQYF
d_gene: -; j_gene: TRBJ2-1; v_gene: TRBV5-1; CDR3aa: CASSLGREWNEQFF
d_gene: TRBD1; j_gene: TRBJ2-1; v_gene: TRBV19; CDR3aa: CASTPTGQGREQFF
d_gene: TRBD2; j_gene: TRBJ2-1; v_gene: TRBV28; CDR3aa: CASSTTSGKEFF
d_gene: TRBD1; j_gene: TRBJ1-1; v_gene: TRBV7-9; CDR3aa: CASSLEGGLGTEAFF
d_gene: -; j_gene: TRBJ1-1; v_gene: TRBV21-1; CDR3aa: CASSNSPRDNWNTEAFF
d_gene: -; j_gene: TRBJ2-7; v_gene: TRBV5-1; CDR3aa: CASSFEGVNEQYF
d_gene: -; j_gene: TRBJ1-2; v_gene: TRBV7-2; CDR3aa: CASSLVAGDYGYTF
d_gene: -; j_gene: TRBJ2-7; v_gene: TRBV12-3/TRBV12-4; CDR3aa: CASSLGGSSYEQYF
d_gene: -; j_gene: TRBJ1-2; v_gene: TRBV3-1; CDR3aa: CASSQGGRPYRYTF
d_gene: TRBD2; j_gene: TRBJ2-7; v_gene: TRBV20-1; CDR3aa: CSARDPRTSRSYEQYF
d_gene: -; j_gene: TRBJ2-2; v_gene: TRBV20-1; CDR3aa: CSAFLGTTNTGELFF
d_gene: -; j_gene: TRBJ1-1; v_gene: TRBV28; CDR3aa: CASSHHPENTEAFF
d_gene: -; j_gene: TRBJ2-5; v_gene: TRBV10-3; CDR3aa: CAISGPAETQYF
d_gene: -; j_gene: TRBJ2-1; v_gene: TRBV7-9; CDR3aa: CASSLAPTGYFLNEQFF
d_gene: -; j_gene: TRBJ2-3; v_gene: TRBV20-1; CDR3aa: CSARQGRGADTQYF
d_gene: -; j_gene: TRBJ2-7; v_gene: TRBV29-1; CDR3aa: CSAPDGYEQYF
d_gene: TRBD1; j_gene: TRBJ1-5; v_gene: TRBV9; CDR3aa: CASSMGQAGPQHF
d_gene: -; j_gene: TRBJ1-1; v_gene: TRBV6-2/TRBV6-3; CDR3aa: CASTPLQPYMNTEAFF
d_gene: -; j_gene: TRBJ1-1; v_gene: TRBV7-2; CDR3aa: CASSSDSGNTEAFF
d_gene: -; j_gene: TRBJ1-1; v_gene: TRBV7-2; CDR3aa: CASRMDTEAFF
d_gene: TRBD2; j_gene: TRBJ2-2; v_gene: TRBV9; CDR3aa: CASSVQGGTGELFF
d_gene: -; j_gene: TRBJ2-7; v_gene: TRBV20-1; CDR3aa: CSARDLEGLYEQYF
d_gene: TRBD1; j_gene: TRBJ1-4; v_gene: TRBV6-2/TRBV6-3; CDR3aa: CASSSGGYEKLFF
d_gene: -; j_gene: TRBJ1-6; v_gene: TRBV5-1; CDR3aa: CASSQWTDNSPLHF
d_gene: -; j_gene: TRBJ2-6; v_gene: TRBV7-2; CDR3aa: CASSPLPTYSGANVLTF
d_gene: -; j_gene: TRBJ1-2; v_gene: TRBV7-9; CDR3aa: CASTPSEGGDGYTF
d_gene: TRBD1; j_gene: TRBJ2-3; v_gene: TRBV7-9; CDR3aa: CASSAFWDRATDTQYF
d_gene: -; j_gene: TRBJ1-5; v_gene: TRBV12-3/TRBV12-4; CDR3aa: CASSLGGRQPQHF
d_gene: TRBD2; j_gene: TRBJ2-5; v_gene: TRBV9; CDR3aa: CASSVDIAGGLQETQYF
d_gene: -; j_gene: TRBJ2-7; v_gene: TRBV11-2; CDR3aa: CASSLVLRVQYF
d_gene: -; j_gene: TRBJ1-1; v_gene: TRBV29-1; CDR3aa: CSVGRATEAFF
d_gene: TRBD2; j_gene: TRBJ2-4; v_gene: TRBV19; CDR3aa: CASSIVGAGGAKNIQYF
d_gene: -; j_gene: TRBJ2-2; v_gene: TRBV6-6; CDR3aa: CASSSGTRELFF
d_gene: TRBD2; j_gene: TRBJ2-5; v_gene: TRBV14; CDR3aa: CASSRRAGWQETQYF
d_gene: TRBD2; j_gene: TRBJ2-1; v_gene: TRBV4-2; CDR3aa: CASSQDPERGDSYNEQFF
d_gene: -; j_gene: TRBJ2-1; v_gene: TRBV4-1; CDR3aa: CASSQDREGHSSNEQFF
d_gene: -; j_gene: TRBJ1-1; v_gene: TRBV6-5; CDR3aa: CASVTGNTEAFF
d_gene: -; j_gene: TRBJ2-7; v_gene: TRBV25-1; CDR3aa: CASSKTVSYEQYF